A selection of T cell receptor beta chains follows, all from one sample in a study of a mutant IDH1 vaccine in newly diagnosed glioma. This table comes from immunoSEQ multiplex PCR, and its TCRdb copy is limited to in-frame clones, with some not included. This sample has roughly 51,000 clones, with approximately 79% found just once. The antigens these receptors bind are not known. The sequenced sample was PBMCs, obtained from a glioma patient whose treatment included an IDH1 peptide vaccine. These receptors all stem from a man aged 40-49 years with glioma. CDR3s include the opening cysteine and the closing phenylalanine or tryptophan. A D gene is named only where the DNA matches it firmly. Clone sizes are given selectively: once, few, many, or a class where the clone is expanded.

clone_size	v_call	j_call	d_call	cdr3_nt	cdr3_aa
-	TRBV5-4	TRBJ2-5	TRBD2	TGTGCCAGCAGCTTAGGCGGGGGGCCGTCTCAAGAGACCCAGTACTTC	CASSLGGGPSQETQYF
-	TRBV6-6	TRBJ2-5	TRBD2	TGTGCCAGCAGCCCTCCGGGGGGTCGGGAGACCCAGTACTTC	CASSPPGGRETQYF
-	TRBV7-8	TRBJ2-7	-	TGTGCCAGCAGCTTAGTCGAAGGCTACGAGCAGTACTTC	CASSLVEGYEQYF
few	TRBV11-2	TRBJ1-2	-	TGTGCCAGCAGCTCCCGGAGAACCGATGGCTACACCTTC	CASSSRRTDGYTF
-	TRBV5-1	TRBJ2-3	TRBD2	TGCGCCAGCAGCCAGCGGGGGGAAAGCACAGATACGCAGTATTTT	CASSQRGESTDTQYF
-	TRBV30	TRBJ2-1	TRBD2	TGTGCCTGGACCCCAGCGGCGGGGGTTAGGGGTGAGCAGTTCTTC	CAWTPAAGVRGEQFF
-	TRBV30	TRBJ2-3	-	TGTGCCTGGGAAGGGACCACTCTCGGGGATACGCAGTATTTT	CAWEGTTLGDTQYF
once	TRBV7-9	TRBJ2-5	TRBD1	TGTGCCAGCAGCGCCGGGACAGGGGGAGAGGAGACCCAGTACTTC	CASSAGTGGEETQYF
-	TRBV2	TRBJ1-3	TRBD1	TGTGCCAGTTTGACAGGGGGCTTCGAAAACACCATATATTTT	CASLTGGFENTIYF
few	TRBV4-1	TRBJ2-7	TRBD1	TGCGCCAGCAGCCCCGGGACAGGTAGATCCTACGAGCAGTACTTC	CASSPGTGRSYEQYF
-	TRBV7-3	TRBJ2-3	TRBD1	TGTGCCAGCAGCTTAATCCCAGCAGGGGGTTGGACAGATACGCAGTATTTT	CASSLIPAGGWTDTQYF
-	TRBV19	TRBJ1-6	-	TGTGCCAGTACGAGACAGGTTTATAATTCACCCCTCCACTTT	CASTRQVYNSPLHF
-	TRBV5-1	TRBJ2-5	TRBD2	TGCGCCAGCAGCCCGGGACTAGCCTTGGAGACCCAGTACTTC	CASSPGLALETQYF
-	TRBV29-1	TRBJ2-7	-	TGCAGCGTCGCCCGGGACACAGGGGAGCAGTACTTC	CSVARDTGEQYF
-	TRBV6-1	TRBJ1-4	-	TGTGCCAGCAGGCCGGGTCTAACTAATGAAAAACTGTTTTTT	CASRPGLTNEKLFF
-	TRBV6-5	TRBJ2-1	-	TGTGCCAGCACCCAGGGGGGGCAATACAATGAGCAGTTCTTC	CASTQGGQYNEQFF
-	TRBV7-8	TRBJ1-3	TRBD1	TGTGCCAGCAGCTCTAAAACACGGACAGGGGGTGGAAACACCATATATTTT	CASSSKTRTGGGNTIYF
-	TRBV2	TRBJ2-3	-	TGTGCCAGCAGTGGTTGGGGGGGCACAGATACGCAGTATTTT	CASSGWGGTDTQYF
-	TRBV30	TRBJ2-7	-	TGTGCCTGGAGTGCTGACAGGAAGAACCCAACCTACGAGCAGTACTTC	CAWSADRKNPTYEQYF
-	TRBV9	TRBJ1-4	-	TGTGCCAGCAGCCTCGACAACCAGGGGGAAAAACTGTTTTTT	CASSLDNQGEKLFF
-	TRBV5-4	TRBJ1-6	-	TGTGCCAGCAGCTTTGGGGGGTCCAATTCACCCCTCCACTTT	CASSFGGSNSPLHF
-	TRBV20-1	TRBJ1-1	-	TGCAGTGCTAGACAGAGTGAAGCTTTCTTT	CSARQSEAFF
-	TRBV6-5	TRBJ2-7	-	TGTGCCAGCAGTTACTCGGGCGAGCAGTACTTC	CASSYSGEQYF
-	TRBV10-3	TRBJ2-5	-	TGTGCCATCAGTGAGTCTATAGGGGAGGAAGAGACCCAGTACTTC	CAISESIGEEETQYF
-	TRBV5-3	TRBJ2-5	-	TGTGCCAGAAGCTTGGGACTAGGGACCCGAGAGACCCAGTACTTC	CARSLGLGTRETQYF
-	TRBV14	TRBJ1-4	TRBD1	TGTGCCAGCAGCCAGACAGGGTCTGGGGAAAAACTGTTTTTT	CASSQTGSGEKLFF
few	TRBV19	TRBJ2-7	-	TGTGCCAGTAGTATGGAAGGCAGGGCCGAGCAGTACTTC	CASSMEGRAEQYF
-	TRBV29-1	TRBJ2-5	TRBD2	TGCAGCGTTGGACTAGCGGGGGGGCAAGAGACCCAGTACTTC	CSVGLAGGQETQYF
-	TRBV13	TRBJ1-1	-	TGTGCCAGCAGCTTAAACATGAACACTGAAGCTTTCTTT	CASSLNMNTEAFF
-	TRBV9	TRBJ2-7	-	TGTGCCAGCAGCCCCGTGGGATACAACTACGAGCAGTACTTC	CASSPVGYNYEQYF
-	TRBV5-4	TRBJ1-5	-	TGTGCCAGCAGCTTAGGAGGGACGAGCAATCAGCCCCAGCATTTT	CASSLGGTSNQPQHF
-	TRBV19	TRBJ2-4	TRBD2	TGTGCCAGTAGTATGGACGGGGGGATGAATGACATTCAGTACTTC	CASSMDGGMNDIQYF
-	TRBV19	TRBJ1-4	-	TGTGCCAGTAGTATCGGATCCTTGGATGAAAAACTGTTTTTT	CASSIGSLDEKLFF
-	TRBV2	TRBJ1-4	-	TGTGCCAGCAGTGATGTGGGAGGCGGGTATGAAAAACTGTTTTTT	CASSDVGGGYEKLFF
-	TRBV4-1	TRBJ2-5	-	TGCGCCAGCAGCCAAGACCACTGGGAGACCCAGTACTTC	CASSQDHWETQYF
-	TRBV4-1	TRBJ1-5	-	TGCGCCAGCAGCCACCCTGCCTCAAACTATAGCAATCAGCCCCAGCATTTT	CASSHPASNYSNQPQHF
-	TRBV2	TRBJ2-7	TRBD1	TGTGCCAGCACATCCCAGGGGGCGCGAGAGCAGTACTTC	CASTSQGAREQYF
once	TRBV21-1	TRBJ2-2	-	TGTGCCAGCACCGACCTCCGGTTAACCGGGGAGCTGTTTTTT	CASTDLRLTGELFF
-	TRBV5-8	TRBJ1-5	TRBD1	TGTGCCAGCAGCCTCGGACAGGGCCCCTTAAATAGCAATCAGCCCCAGCATTTT	CASSLGQGPLNSNQPQHF
few	TRBV30	TRBJ1-1	-	TGTGCCTGGAACAGAGACACTGAAGCTTTCTTT	CAWNRDTEAFF
few	TRBV6-6	TRBJ2-3	-	TGTGCCAGCAGTTCGACAGGAACTAGCACAGATACGCAGTATTTT	CASSSTGTSTDTQYF
-	TRBV4-2	TRBJ2-5	TRBD2	TGTGCCAGCAGCCGTAGCGGGGGCCTGTTGGAGACCCAGTACTTC	CASSRSGGLLETQYF
-	TRBV5-1	TRBJ1-6	-	TGCGCCAGCACCGAAACATCCGGGACAAGCTATAATTCACCCCTCCACTTT	CASTETSGTSYNSPLHF
-	TRBV7-9	TRBJ2-3	-	TGTGCCAGCAGCTTAGCGTATATGTACGCTAGCACAGATACGCAGTATTTT	CASSLAYMYASTDTQYF
-	TRBV7-9	TRBJ1-1	-	TGTGCCAGCAGCCCGTGGGACCCAGGGCACCTCACTGAAGCTTTCTTT	CASSPWDPGHLTEAFF
-	TRBV16	TRBJ2-7	-	TGTGCCAGCAGCTCAAGCTCAGGGAACTCCTACGAGCAGTACTTC	CASSSSSGNSYEQYF
-	TRBV7-8	TRBJ1-4	-	TGTGCCAGCAGCCCCAGGGCAACTAATGAAAAACTCCTTTTT	CASSPRATNEKLLF
once	TRBV4-1	TRBJ2-7	-	TGCGCCAGCAGCCAACGGGACTCTAGCTCCTACGAGCAGTACTTC	CASSQRDSSSYEQYF
few	TRBV11-1	TRBJ1-1	-	TGTGCCAGCAGCCCCAAAACCCGGGGCAGGATGAACACTGAAGCTTTCTTT	CASSPKTRGRMNTEAFF
-	TRBV11-2	TRBJ1-5	-	TGTGCCAGCAGCTTAAACACAGATAGCAATCAGCCCCAGCATTTT	CASSLNTDSNQPQHF
-	TRBV7-9	TRBJ2-3	-	TGTGCCAGCAGCAGAGAGGGCAGCACAGATACGCAGTATTTT	CASSREGSTDTQYF